A selection of T cell receptor beta chains follows, all from one sample in a study of blood T cell repertoires in COVID-19. Method: immunoSEQ multiplex PCR; TCRdb's copy keeps in-frame clones and lacks some. The sample comprises a few hundred thousand clones, 70% to 90% of which are singletons, and less than 5% rests with the top ten. The sequenced sample consisted of PBMCs or T cells enriched from blood (not recorded which). The receptors originated from a woman between 40 and 50 years old with acute COVID-19. CDR3s include the opening cysteine and the closing phenylalanine or tryptophan. D genes are given only for firm matches. Rows may omit the clone size; those that give it use once, few, many or a size class.

clone_size: -; v_call: TRBV28; j_call: TRBJ2-1; d_call: -; cdr3_nt: TGTGCCAGCAGTTCGCCCTGGACTCATCGTAGCTCCTACAATGAGCAGTTCTTC; cdr3_aa: CASSSPWTHRSSYNEQFF
clone_size: -; v_call: TRBV30; j_call: TRBJ1-2; d_call: -; cdr3_nt: TGTGCCCTTATAAGGGCAGGGTATGGCTACACCTTC; cdr3_aa: CALIRAGYGYTF
clone_size: -; v_call: TRBV19; j_call: TRBJ1-2; d_call: -; cdr3_nt: TGTGCCAGTAAATCCGGGAAGTACGGCTACACCTTC; cdr3_aa: CASKSGKYGYTF
clone_size: -; v_call: TRBV19; j_call: TRBJ1-3; d_call: -; cdr3_nt: TGTGCCAGTAGGGGAGGGGGGCGAGGATCTGGAAACACCATATATTTT; cdr3_aa: CASRGGGRGSGNTIYF
clone_size: -; v_call: TRBV27; j_call: TRBJ1-4; d_call: TRBD1; cdr3_nt: TGTGCCAGCAGCTTACTTCAGGGGGAACTGTTTTTT; cdr3_aa: CASSLLQGELFF
clone_size: -; v_call: TRBV10-3; j_call: TRBJ2-2; d_call: TRBD1; cdr3_nt: TGTGCCATCAAGGGACAGGTGAACACCGGGGAGCTGTTTTTT; cdr3_aa: CAIKGQVNTGELFF
clone_size: -; v_call: TRBV2; j_call: TRBJ2-3; d_call: -; cdr3_nt: TGTGCCAGCAGTGAATCGGTGGGGAGCCCATTTCCGGATACGCAGTATTTT; cdr3_aa: CASSESVGSPFPDTQYF
clone_size: -; v_call: TRBV6-5; j_call: TRBJ2-7; d_call: TRBD2; cdr3_nt: TGTGCCAGCCTTAGACTAGCGAGATCCTACGAGCAGTACTTC; cdr3_aa: CASLRLARSYEQYF
clone_size: -; v_call: TRBV29-1; j_call: TRBJ2-5; d_call: TRBD2; cdr3_nt: TGCAGCGTTGAAGATCAAGCGGGGGCCAACCAAGAGACCCAGTACTTC; cdr3_aa: CSVEDQAGANQETQYF
clone_size: -; v_call: TRBV10-1; j_call: TRBJ1-6; d_call: TRBD1; cdr3_nt: TGCGCCAGCAGTGACCGACAGGGAAGGGGGTCACCCCTCCACTTT; cdr3_aa: CASSDRQGRGSPLHF
clone_size: -; v_call: TRBV12-5; j_call: TRBJ2-3; d_call: TRBD2; cdr3_nt: TGTGCTAGTGGGCGATCTAGCGGTGGGACAGATACGCAGTATTTT; cdr3_aa: CASGRSSGGTDTQYF
clone_size: -; v_call: TRBV6-5; j_call: TRBJ1-6; d_call: -; cdr3_nt: TGTGCCAGCAAGGGACTGCATAATTCACCCCTCCACTTT; cdr3_aa: CASKGLHNSPLHF
clone_size: -; v_call: TRBV28; j_call: TRBJ2-6; d_call: -; cdr3_nt: TGTGCCAGCCAGGTATCTGGGGCCAACGTCCTGACTTTC; cdr3_aa: CASQVSGANVLTF
clone_size: -; v_call: TRBV12-3/TRBV12-4; j_call: TRBJ1-5; d_call: TRBD1; cdr3_nt: TGTGCCAGCAGCCAGGGGGAAGGGCCCCAGCATTTT; cdr3_aa: CASSQGEGPQHF
clone_size: -; v_call: TRBV10-1; j_call: TRBJ2-3; d_call: TRBD2; cdr3_nt: TGCGCCAGCAGTGGGCTAGCGGGAATCGCAGATACGCAGTATTTT; cdr3_aa: CASSGLAGIADTQYF
clone_size: -; v_call: TRBV29-1; j_call: TRBJ2-3; d_call: -; cdr3_nt: TGCAGCGTTGCGGTCGGAGATACGCAGTATTTT; cdr3_aa: CSVAVGDTQYF
clone_size: -; v_call: TRBV12-5; j_call: TRBJ2-2; d_call: TRBD1; cdr3_nt: TGTGCTAGTGCCTTAGGACAGGGGAACACCGGGGAGCTGTTTTTT; cdr3_aa: CASALGQGNTGELFF
clone_size: -; v_call: TRBV6-5; j_call: TRBJ2-7; d_call: -; cdr3_nt: TGTGCTTCTAGGGGCTCCTACGAGCAGTACTTC; cdr3_aa: CASRGSYEQYF
clone_size: -; v_call: TRBV7-2; j_call: TRBJ1-2; d_call: TRBD1; cdr3_nt: TGTGCCAGCAGCTTTCAGACAGGGGGAGGGGTTGGCTACACCTTC; cdr3_aa: CASSFQTGGGVGYTF
clone_size: few; v_call: TRBV10-1; j_call: TRBJ2-1; d_call: TRBD2; cdr3_nt: TGCGCCAGCAGCCTACCGACTAGCTACAAAAGGTATGAGCAGTTCTTC; cdr3_aa: CASSLPTSYKRYEQFF
clone_size: -; v_call: TRBV11-2; j_call: TRBJ2-1; d_call: TRBD1; cdr3_nt: TGTGCCAGCAGCTTGCCCGTCTTGGGACAGGGGAAATATGAGCAGTTCTTC; cdr3_aa: CASSLPVLGQGKYEQFF
clone_size: -; v_call: TRBV7-9; j_call: TRBJ1-1; d_call: -; cdr3_nt: TGTGCCAGCAGCTTAGCGTACCAATTACAGAGCTACACTGAAGCTTTCTTT; cdr3_aa: CASSLAYQLQSYTEAFF
clone_size: -; v_call: TRBV7-7; j_call: TRBJ2-1; d_call: TRBD2; cdr3_nt: TGTGCCAGCAGCCTCCAAGCGGGGTCCTACAATGAGCAGTTCTTC; cdr3_aa: CASSLQAGSYNEQFF
clone_size: -; v_call: TRBV6-5; j_call: TRBJ2-7; d_call: -; cdr3_nt: TGTGCCAGCAGTTGGGAGGTCGGCTACGAGCAGTACTTC; cdr3_aa: CASSWEVGYEQYF
clone_size: -; v_call: TRBV7-9; j_call: TRBJ2-7; d_call: -; cdr3_nt: TGTGCCAGCAGCTCCAGTGGGTTGGTAGGGGTTGAGCAGTACTTC; cdr3_aa: CASSSSGLVGVEQYF
clone_size: -; v_call: TRBV27; j_call: TRBJ2-2; d_call: TRBD1; cdr3_nt: TGTGCCAGCAGTGCGGGACAGGGGCGACCCTTTCCGAACACCGGGGAGCTGTTTTTT; cdr3_aa: CASSAGQGRPFPNTGELFF
clone_size: -; v_call: TRBV3-1/TRBV3-2; j_call: TRBJ2-1; d_call: TRBD2; cdr3_nt: TGTGCCAGCAGCCCAGGACTAGCGGGCCGCGCCTACAATGAGCAGTTCTTC; cdr3_aa: CASSPGLAGRAYNEQFF
clone_size: few; v_call: TRBV18; j_call: TRBJ2-7; d_call: -; cdr3_nt: TGTGCCAGCTCCCCCGGGGGGCGGGGGAACTCCTACGAGCAGTACTTC; cdr3_aa: CASSPGGRGNSYEQYF
clone_size: -; v_call: TRBV25-1; j_call: TRBJ2-3; d_call: TRBD2; cdr3_nt: TGTGCCAGCAGTGAAGCCGGGAGGGTTACAGATACGCAGTATTTT; cdr3_aa: CASSEAGRVTDTQYF
clone_size: -; v_call: TRBV6-2/TRBV6-3; j_call: TRBJ2-1; d_call: TRBD2; cdr3_nt: TGTGCCAGCAGTTTTGCGGGAGGCAATGAGCAGTTCTTC; cdr3_aa: CASSFAGGNEQFF
clone_size: -; v_call: TRBV6-5; j_call: TRBJ2-2; d_call: TRBD1; cdr3_nt: TGTGCCAGCAGTTACCCCACAGGGGGCGAGGGGGAGCTGTTTTTT; cdr3_aa: CASSYPTGGEGELFF
clone_size: -; v_call: TRBV10-1; j_call: TRBJ1-5; d_call: -; cdr3_nt: TGCGCCAGCAGTGAGCGAAGGGAGGGCCAGCCCCAGCATTTT; cdr3_aa: CASSERREGQPQHF
clone_size: -; v_call: TRBV28; j_call: TRBJ1-1; d_call: TRBD1; cdr3_nt: TGTGCCAGCAGTGTACCGGGACAGTCAAACCTGGGCACTGAAGCTTTCTTT; cdr3_aa: CASSVPGQSNLGTEAFF
clone_size: -; v_call: TRBV11-2; j_call: TRBJ1-2; d_call: TRBD1; cdr3_nt: TGTGCCAGCAGCCCCGGACAGGGGAGGAACTATGGCTACACCTTC; cdr3_aa: CASSPGQGRNYGYTF
clone_size: -; v_call: TRBV6-5; j_call: TRBJ2-1; d_call: -; cdr3_nt: TGTGCCAGCAGCCGAGCGGTTACCAACTACAATGAGCAGTTCTTC; cdr3_aa: CASSRAVTNYNEQFF
clone_size: -; v_call: TRBV9; j_call: TRBJ1-3; d_call: -; cdr3_nt: TGTGCCAGCAGCGCCACAGGGTACTCTGGAAACACCATATATTTT; cdr3_aa: CASSATGYSGNTIYF
clone_size: -; v_call: TRBV28; j_call: TRBJ1-1; d_call: -; cdr3_nt: TGTGCCAGCAGTTTTAGCCGGTTGAACACTGAAGCTTTCTTT; cdr3_aa: CASSFSRLNTEAFF
clone_size: -; v_call: TRBV12-3/TRBV12-4; j_call: TRBJ2-7; d_call: -; cdr3_nt: TGTGCCAGCAGTTTTGTCAAATCCTACGAGCAGTACTTC; cdr3_aa: CASSFVKSYEQYF
clone_size: -; v_call: TRBV29-1; j_call: TRBJ1-2; d_call: -; cdr3_nt: TGCAGCCACAAAAAGGGGGTGTCTGACAACTATGGCTACACCTTC; cdr3_aa: CSHKKGVSDNYGYTF
clone_size: once; v_call: TRBV4-1; j_call: TRBJ1-3; d_call: -; cdr3_nt: TGCGCCAGCAGCCAAGGGGTGCGAGGGTCTGGAAACACCATATATTTT; cdr3_aa: CASSQGVRGSGNTIYF
clone_size: -; v_call: TRBV7-8; j_call: TRBJ1-2; d_call: -; cdr3_nt: TGTGCCAGCAGCTGGACAGACAGTAACTATGGCTACACCTTC; cdr3_aa: CASSWTDSNYGYTF
clone_size: -; v_call: TRBV27; j_call: TRBJ1-1; d_call: -; cdr3_nt: TGTGCCAGCAGTTCAGAACCTAACTACTCGGAAGCTTTCTTT; cdr3_aa: CASSSEPNYSEAFF
clone_size: -; v_call: TRBV2; j_call: TRBJ2-7; d_call: -; cdr3_nt: TGTGCCAGCAGTGAAGGTACTATCTACGAGCAGTACTTC; cdr3_aa: CASSEGTIYEQYF
clone_size: -; v_call: TRBV2; j_call: TRBJ1-2; d_call: -; cdr3_nt: TGTGCCAGCAGTGAAGGGGCCCAGGGATATGGCTACACCTTC; cdr3_aa: CASSEGAQGYGYTF